A single T cell receptor beta chain is shown here with its context. Its antigen is as yet unknown. The data were obtained in a study of T cell repertoires in cytomegalovirus infection. Study in general: Alongside well-studied HLA-B-restricted CMV epitopes, recently identified HLA-C-restricted CMV epitopes were also used. Public TCR beta signatures indicated both CMV infection and matching HLA type. Study results and limitations: Accumulated public TCR beta family frequency recognized individuals carrying CMV together with the relevant HLA. HLA-C-restricted, CMV-specific TCR beta clonotypes were dominant ex vivo.

TCRdb ran MiXCR on the reads and lists one entry per CDR3 protein. Of approximately 74,000 distinct CDR3 sequences in the sample, approximately 39% are singletons; the top ten hold about 92%. The CDR3 covers 11 residues. V was clipped by 1 base and J by 8 bases, with 8 bases between them. Germline-derived CDR1 and CDR2 are DFQATT and SNEGSKA (reference sequence). This receptor was taken from a human donor in good health (CMV status not recorded). Some clones in this sample may be carry-over from other donors' samples. The material was CD8+ T cells from cultured PBMCs, obtained from culture after CMV antigen stimulation. V and J are TRBV20-1 and TRBJ1-2, with a possible D match to TRBD1 (5 bases). The CDR3 coding sequence is TGCAGTGCTAGAGGGGGCGCCGGCTACACCTTC. This encodes CSARGGAGYTF.